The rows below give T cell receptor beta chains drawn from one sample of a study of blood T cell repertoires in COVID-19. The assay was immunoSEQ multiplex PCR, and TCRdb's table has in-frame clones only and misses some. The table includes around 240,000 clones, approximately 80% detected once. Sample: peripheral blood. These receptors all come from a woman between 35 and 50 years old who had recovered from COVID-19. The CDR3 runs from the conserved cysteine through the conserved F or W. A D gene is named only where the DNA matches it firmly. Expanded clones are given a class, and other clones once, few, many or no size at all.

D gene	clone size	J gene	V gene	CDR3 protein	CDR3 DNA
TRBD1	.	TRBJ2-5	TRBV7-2	CASSFAGGQETQYF	TGTGCCAGCAGCTTCGCAGGGGGACAAGAGACCCAGTACTTC
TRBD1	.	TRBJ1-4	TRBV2	CASSDATGGNEKLFF	TGTGCCAGCAGTGACGCGACAGGGGGAAATGAAAAACTGTTTTTT
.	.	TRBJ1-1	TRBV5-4	CASSYDSQGVIEAFF	TGTGCCAGCAGCTACGACAGCCAGGGTGTAATCGAAGCTTTCTTT
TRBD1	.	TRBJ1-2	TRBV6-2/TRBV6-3	CASSPGTGTHYGYTF	TGTGCCAGCAGTCCCGGGACAGGGACACACTATGGCTACACCTTC
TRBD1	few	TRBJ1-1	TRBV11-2	CASSPVRGSTEAFF	TGTGCCAGCAGCCCGGTCAGGGGGAGCACTGAAGCTTTCTTT
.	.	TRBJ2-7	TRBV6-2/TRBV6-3	CASSYLSGRSYEQYF	TGTGCCAGCAGTTACCTGAGCGGTCGCTCCTACGAGCAGTACTTC
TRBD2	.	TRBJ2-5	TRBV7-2	CASSLVAGGNQETQYF	TGTGCCAGCAGCCTAGTAGCGGGGGGTAACCAAGAGACCCAGTACTTC
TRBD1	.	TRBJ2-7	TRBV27	CASRMRQGSSYEQYF	TGTGCCAGCAGGATGCGACAGGGGAGCTCCTACGAGCAGTACTTC
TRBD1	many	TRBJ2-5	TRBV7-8	CASSYVLPGTGGEVQYF	TGTGCCAGCAGTTACGTACTCCCCGGGACAGGGGGCGAGGTCCAGTACTTC
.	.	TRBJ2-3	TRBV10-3	CAIQDSNTDTQYF	TGTGCCATCCAGGACAGTAACACCGATACGCAGTATTTT
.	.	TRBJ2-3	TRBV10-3	CAISDSSQGGTDTQYF	TGTGCCATCAGTGATAGTAGCCAGGGCGGCACAGATACGCAGTATTTT
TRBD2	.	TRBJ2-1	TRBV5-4	CASSLGGGTDEQFF	TGTGCCAGCAGCTTGGGCGGGGGGACCGACGAGCAGTTCTTC
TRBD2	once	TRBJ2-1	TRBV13	CASSAAGGLFYNEQFF	TGTGCCAGCAGCGCAGCGGGGGGCCTCTTTTACAATGAGCAGTTCTTC
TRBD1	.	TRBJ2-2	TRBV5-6	CASSTTGDWDTGELFF	TGTGCCAGCAGCACCACAGGGGATTGGGACACCGGGGAGCTGTTTTTT
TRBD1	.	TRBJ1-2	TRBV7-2	CASSPRDRGRFNYGYTF	TGTGCCAGCAGCCCTCGGGACAGGGGGCGATTTAACTATGGCTACACCTTC
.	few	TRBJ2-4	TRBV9	CASSVEAGLAKNIQYF	TGTGCCAGCAGCGTAGAGGCGGGGTTAGCCAAAAACATTCAGTACTTC
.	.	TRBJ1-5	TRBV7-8	CASSLVESNQPQHF	TGTGCCAGCAGCTTAGTAGAAAGCAATCAGCCCCAGCATTTT
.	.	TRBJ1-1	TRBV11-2	CASSLQGWDTEAFF	TGTGCCAGCAGCTTACAGGGTTGGGACACTGAAGCTTTCTTT
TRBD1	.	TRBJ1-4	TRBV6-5	CASRTGTATNEKLFF	TGTGCCAGCCGGACAGGAACAGCAACTAATGAAAAACTGTTTTTT
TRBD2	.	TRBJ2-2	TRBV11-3	CASSLEGLGTGELFF	TGTGCCAGCAGCTTAGAGGGACTAGGGACCGGGGAGCTGTTTTTT
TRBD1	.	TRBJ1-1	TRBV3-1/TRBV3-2	CASSQDQGQGTEAFF	TGTGCCAGCAGCCAAGATCAAGGACAGGGCACTGAAGCTTTCTTT
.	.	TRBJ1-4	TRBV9	CASSVLGQKEEKLFF	TGTGCCAGCAGCGTATTAGGACAGAAGGAGGAAAAACTGTTTTTT
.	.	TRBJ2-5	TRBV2	CASSHRVRETQYF	TGTGCCAGCAGTCACAGGGTGAGAGAGACCCAGTACTTC
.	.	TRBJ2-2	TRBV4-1	CASSQGQNTGELFF	TGCGCCAGCAGCCAAGGACAGAACACCGGGGAGCTGTTTTTT
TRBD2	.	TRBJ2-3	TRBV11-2	CASSSGLARDTDTQYF	TGTGCCAGCAGCTCGGGACTAGCGCGGGACACAGATACGCAGTATTTT
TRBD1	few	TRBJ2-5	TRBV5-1	CASSLDRVQETQYF	TGCGCCAGCAGCCTGGACAGGGTCCAGGAGACCCAGTACTTC
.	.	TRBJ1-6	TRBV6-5	CASTTGESPLHF	TGTGCCAGCACAACCGGGGAGTCACCCCTCCACTTT
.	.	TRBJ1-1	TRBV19	CASSIILNREMNTEAFF	TGTGCCAGTAGTATTATTTTGAATAGGGAGATGAACACTGAAGCTTTCTTT
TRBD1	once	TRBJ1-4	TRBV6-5	CASRTGATNEKLFF	TGTGCCAGCAGGACAGGGGCAACTAATGAAAAACTGTTTTTT
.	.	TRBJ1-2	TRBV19	CASSIRGVDGYTF	TGTGCCAGTAGTATCAGGGGAGTGGATGGCTACACCTTC
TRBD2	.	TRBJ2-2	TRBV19	CASSTSRASGGSTGELFF	TGTGCCAGTAGTACCTCGCGTGCTAGCGGGGGGAGCACCGGGGAGCTGTTTTTT
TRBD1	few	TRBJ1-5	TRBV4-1	CASSQEPGQEQPQHF	TGCGCCAGCAGCCAAGAACCGGGACAGGAGCAGCCCCAGCATTTT
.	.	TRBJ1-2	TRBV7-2	CASHRDYYGYTF	TGTGCCAGTCATCGGGACTACTATGGCTACACCTTC
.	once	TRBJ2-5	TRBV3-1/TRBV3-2	CASSLSGQETQYF	TGTGCCAGCAGCCTTAGCGGACAAGAGACCCAGTACTTC
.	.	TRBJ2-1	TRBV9	CASRGGGDEQFF	TGTGCCAGCAGAGGAGGGGGCGATGAGCAGTTCTTC
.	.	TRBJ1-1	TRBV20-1	CSGGWGFEAFF	TGCAGCGGGGGATGGGGTTTTGAAGCTTTCTTT
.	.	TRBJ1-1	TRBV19	CASSIVSTAMNTEAFF	TGTGCCAGTAGTATAGTCTCGACAGCCATGAACACTGAAGCTTTCTTT
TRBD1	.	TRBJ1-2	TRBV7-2	CASSLAQQGARYGYTF	TGTGCCAGCAGCTTAGCGCAGCAGGGGGCGAGGTATGGCTACACCTTC
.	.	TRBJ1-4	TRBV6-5	CASSPETNEKLFF	TGTGCCAGCAGTCCAGAAACTAATGAAAAACTGTTTTTT
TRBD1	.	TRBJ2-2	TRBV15	CATSRGDSVTGELFF	TGTGCCACCAGCAGAGGGGACAGCGTCACCGGGGAGCTGTTTTTT
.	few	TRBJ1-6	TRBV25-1	CASTQGLSSPLHF	TGTGCCAGCACCCAGGGTCTGAGTTCACCCCTCCACTTT
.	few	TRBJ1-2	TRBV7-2	CASSLGQGPFNYGYTF	TGTGCCAGCAGCTTGGGGCAGGGGCCCTTTAACTATGGCTACACCTTC
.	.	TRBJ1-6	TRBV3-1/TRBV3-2	CASSQGTAGHPLHF	TGTGCCAGCAGCCAGGGGACCGCGGGGCACCCCCTCCACTTT
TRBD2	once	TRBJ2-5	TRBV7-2	CASSPWRAGGPETQYF	TGTGCCAGCAGCCCATGGCGAGCGGGGGGGCCAGAGACCCAGTACTTC
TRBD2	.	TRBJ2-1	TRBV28	CASTGTSGGIYNEQFF	TGTGCCAGCACGGGAACTAGCGGGGGAATTTACAATGAGCAGTTCTTC
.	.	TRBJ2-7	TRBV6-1	CASSEISGRGPYEQYF	TGTGCCAGCAGTGAAATAAGTGGCAGGGGTCCCTACGAGCAGTACTTC
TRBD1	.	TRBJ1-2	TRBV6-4	CASSLTGGGNYGYTF	TGTGCCAGCAGCTTAACAGGGGGCGGTAACTATGGCTACACCTTC
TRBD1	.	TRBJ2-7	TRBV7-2	CASSLERRGLNYEQYF	TGTGCCAGCAGCTTAGAACGCAGGGGGCTTAACTACGAGCAGTACTTC
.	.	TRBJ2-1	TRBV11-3	CASSLESVYNEQFF	TGTGCCAGCAGCTTAGAGTCGGTGTACAATGAGCAGTTCTTC
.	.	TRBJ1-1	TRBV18	CASSPDTYTEAFF	TGTGCCAGCTCACCGGACACGTACACTGAAGCTTTCTTT
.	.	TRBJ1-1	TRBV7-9	CASTTLNTEAFF	TGTGCCAGCACGACATTGAACACTGAAGCTTTCTTT
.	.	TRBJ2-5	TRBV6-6	CASSSQQGSGETQYF	TGTGCCAGCAGTTCCCAACAGGGATCGGGAGAGACCCAGTACTTC
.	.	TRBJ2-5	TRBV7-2	CASSLAGASRDTQYF	TGTGCCAGCAGCTTAGCGGGGGCCTCTCGGGATACCCAGTACTTC
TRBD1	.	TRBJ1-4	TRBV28	CASSALGTDSEKLFF	TGTGCCAGCAGCGCCCTCGGGACAGATAGTGAAAAACTGTTTTTT
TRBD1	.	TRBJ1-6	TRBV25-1	CASGQGFFNSPLHF	TGTGCCAGCGGACAGGGGTTTTTCAATTCACCCCTCCACTTT
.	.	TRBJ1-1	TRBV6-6	CASSPPLRIGENTEAFF	TGTGCCAGCAGTCCTCCACTCCGGATAGGGGAGAACACTGAAGCTTTCTTT
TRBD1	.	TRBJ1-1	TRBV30	CAWSVGTGLEAFF	TGTGCCTGGAGTGTCGGGACAGGACTTGAAGCTTTCTTT
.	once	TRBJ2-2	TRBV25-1	CASSEYGPNTGELFF	TGTGCCAGCAGTGAATACGGTCCAAATACCGGGGAGCTGTTTTTT
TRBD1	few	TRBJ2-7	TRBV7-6	CASSLDGDRGYEQYF	TGTGCCAGCAGCTTGGACGGGGACAGGGGTTACGAGCAGTACTTC